Each of the 12 T cell receptor beta chains below was sequenced from the same sample in a study of cytomegalovirus exposure and HLA in healthy donors. PCR involved 60 Vbeta and 13 Jbeta primers. Only in-frame clones appear in the TCRdb table, and some are missing; sequencing was by immunoSEQ multiplex PCR. Its clone listing holds some 110,000 clones. Sequencing input: PBMCs. The receptors derive from a man younger than 45 in good health and CMV-seronegative.

The V and J genes are TRBV5-1 and TRBJ2-3; D may be TRBD1 (7 bases). V was shortened by 2 bases and J by 3 bases, with 10 bases between the two germline ends. This CDR3 is built from 14 residues. Per the germline V gene, CDR1 is SGHRS and CDR2 is YFSETQ. The CDR3 DNA sequence: TGCGCCAGCAGCTTCCCAGGGGGGACAGATACGCAGTATTTT. Translating it yields CASSFPGGTDTQYF.

The genes are TRBV28 and TRBJ1-2; the match to TRBD1 covers 9 bases. CDR1 and CDR2 from the germline V gene are MDHEN and SYDVKM. The CDR3 length is 14 residues. Germline trimming cut 3 bases from V and 8 bases from J; bases unmatched to any gene: 7. CDR3 loop: CASSFTGQGSGYTF. The CDR3 nucleotides read TGTGCCAGCAGTTTCACGGGACAGGGTTCAGGCTACACCTTC.

The chain recombines TRBV5-6 with TRBJ2-7; 7 bases agree with TRBD2. The CDR3 length is 14 residues. Germline loops: CDR1 SGHDT, CDR2 YYEEEE. V gave up 6 bases and J gave up 2 bases; unmatched junction bases: 8. CDR3 protein: CASTPSLAAYEQYF. In nucleotides, the CDR3 is TGTGCCAGCACCCCCTCCCTAGCGGCCTACGAGCAGTACTTC.

V gene TRBV25-1 combines with J gene TRBJ2-7, with a possible D match to TRBD1 (5 bases). The CDR3 extends over 14 amino acids. Trimming left V 4 bases short and J 1 base short, with 11 bases between. The V gene's germline CDR1 is MGHDK and CDR2 SYGVNS. The CDR3 sequence: CASSGDTGSYEQYF. DNA for the CDR3: TGTGCCAGCAGTGGCGATACAGGATCCTACGAGCAGTACTTC.

This chain uses TRBV30 with TRBJ2-7, with a possible D match to TRBD2 (5 bases). Germline V gives CDR1 GTSNPN, CDR2 SVGIG (reference sequence). Between the trimmed V and J ends, which lost 2 bases and 3 bases, there was a span of 8 bases. The CDR3 covers 12 residues. This chain's CDR3 is CAWSRGFYEQYF. CDR3 bases: TGTGCCTGGAGTCGGGGTTTCTACGAGCAGTACTTC.

J is TRBJ2-6 and V is TRBV28; maybe TRBD1 (6 bases). CDR3 size: 15 residues. CDR1 is MDHEN, CDR2 SYDVKM, per germline. Between the trimmed V and J ends, which lost 3 bases and 0 bases, there was a span of 6 bases. The CDR3 sequence is CASSLDSSGANVLTF. The DNA of the CDR3 is TGTGCCAGCAGTTTGGACAGCTCTGGGGCCAACGTCCTGACTTTC. Using reference TRBV28 and TRBJ2-6 for the parts outside the CDR3, the full variable domain is DVKVTQSSRYLVKRTGEKVFLECVQDMDHENMFWYRQDPGLGLRLIYFSYDVKMKEKGDIPEGYSVSREKKERFSLILESASTNQTSMYLCASSLDSSGANVLTFGAGSRLTVL.

This chain uses TRBV7-2 with TRBJ2-1; 13 positions agree with TRBD2. The CDR3 is 14 amino acids. Germline V gives CDR1 SGHTA, CDR2 FQGNSA. V was pared by 8 bases and J by 9 bases, with 7 bases of the junction left unmatched. CDR3 bases: TGTGCCAGCGATGGGACTAGCGGGGCCGGTGAGCAGTTCTTC. Translation: CASDGTSGAGEQFF.

The V call is TRBV7-9, the J call TRBJ2-7, with TRBD2 matching over 10 bases. The CDR3 contains 18 residues. Germline values: CDR1 SEHNR, CDR2 FQNEAQ (reference sequence). Germline trimming cut 5 bases from V and 1 base from J; bases unmatched to any gene: 14. The CDR3 nucleotides read TGTGCCAGCAGCCCCGAGAATAGCGGGAGGCCTCGTTCCTACGAGCAGTACTTC. Translating gives CASSPENSGRPRSYEQYF.

The chain links TRBV30 to TRBJ1-2; 8 nucleotides line up with TRBD1. The CDR3 is 13 amino acids. CDR1 is GTSNPN and CDR2 is SVGIG in the germline V gene (reference sequence). V was clipped by 8 bases and J by 4 bases; unmatched bases: 9. CDR3 in DNA: TGTGCCCGACGACAGGGGATTAGCTATGGCTACACCTTC. It specifies CARRQGISYGYTF.

This chain connects TRBV4-2 to TRBJ2-7; D remains unclear. The germline CDR1 and CDR2 sequences are LGHNA and YNFKEQ. The CDR3 extends over 14 amino acids. V lost 0 bases and J lost 5, with 11 bases in between. The CDR3 DNA sequence: TGTGCCAGCAGCCAAGATCTGGAGTCGAACGAGCAGTACTTC. Residues: CASSQDLESNEQYF.

This rearrangement joins TRBV5-1 to TRBJ2-5; 9 nucleotides align to TRBD1. The J call may be mistaken, given a closer DNA end match to TRBJ2-7. The CDR3 is made up of 16 amino acids. Germline V CDR1 and CDR2: SGHRS, YFSETQ. In DNA, the CDR3 is TGCGCCAGCAGCGAAGGGACAGGGTCATCTTCCTACGAGCAGTACTTC. Translating gives CASSEGTGSSSYEQYF.

This chain uses TRBV7-9 with TRBJ2-1; the match to TRBD2 covers 10 bases. Germline lookup yields CDR1 SEHNR and CDR2 FQNEAQ (reference sequence). The CDR3 is made up of 18 amino acids. J gave up 3 bases and V 5 bases, and 13 bases lay outside the gene matches. CDR3 region: CASSHTYGLAEFYNEQFF. CDR3 in DNA: TGTGCCAGCAGCCATACCTACGGACTAGCGGAATTCTACAATGAGCAGTTCTTC.